These 7 T cell receptor beta chains were all obtained from the same sample, sequenced in a study of shared clonotypes between healthy human individuals. Measured with immunoSEQ multiplex PCR; TCRdb has only the in-frame clones, and not every one. Of over a million clones in the sample, approximately 78% were seen once. The sample taken for sequencing was memory CD4+ T cells from PBMCs. Indicated subset: CD45RA-negative fraction. These receptors came from a young man in good health. Some clones in this sample may be carry-over from other donors' samples.

This clone has just one count. This likely traces to a read error, being one base from a far larger clone. The chain carries TRBV5-1 and TRBJ2-7; 8 bases line up with TRBD1. The CDR3 covers 14 residues. Germline CDR1 SGHRS, CDR2 YFSETQ. V shed 3 bases, J shed 0 bases, and the junction held 2 bases outside the gene matches. The CDR3 coding sequence is TGCGCCAGCAGCTGGGGGACAGGCTCCTACGAGCAGTACTTC. The encoded protein is CASSWGTGSYEQYF.

The CDR3 sequence: CASSSSSRDLNTEAFF. For the CDR3, the DNA is TGCGCCAGCAGCTCCTCGTCCCGGGACTTGAACACTGAAGCTTTCTTT. This chain connects TRBV5-1 to TRBJ1-1, with D tentatively TRBD1 (5 bases). Germline V gene data show CDR1 as SGHRS and CDR2 as YFSETQ. The CDR3 runs to 16 residues. Deletions cut 3 bases from V and 0 bases from J, with 15 bases between. Complete variable domain (other parts from reference TRBV5-1 and TRBJ1-1): KAGVTQTPRYLIKTRGQQVTLSCSPISGHRSVSWYQQTPGQGLQFLFEYFSETQRNKGNFPGRFSGRQFSNSRSEMNVSTLELGDSALYLCASSSSSRDLNTEAFFGQGTRLTVV.

The rearrangement joins TRBV7-2 to TRBJ1-5; D is ambiguous. Trimming stripped 0 bases from V and 4 bases from J, with 13 bases between. CDR1 and CDR2 (germline): SGHTA, FQGNSA. The CDR3 length is 16 residues. The CDR3 region is CASSLAGSTANQPQHF. As DNA, the CDR3 is TGTGCCAGCAGCTTAGCGGGGTCGACGGCAAATCAGCCCCAGCATTTT.

The chain couples TRBV7-2 to TRBJ2-5, with D tentatively TRBD2 (6 bases). Germline V gives CDR1 SGHTA, CDR2 FQGNSA. The CDR3 spans 14 residues. Trimming stripped 3 bases from V and 4 bases from J, with 12 bases between. The DNA of the CDR3 is TGTGCCAGCAGCTTGCGACTAGTCGCAGAGACCCAGTACTTC. Its protein product is CASSLRLVAETQYF.

This clone was seen only once. The chain uses TRBV5-4 and TRBJ2-4, with TRBD2 identical over 12 bases. Germline trimming cut 4 bases from V and 4 bases from J; bases unmatched to any gene: 3. This CDR3 region has 15 residues. Germline V gene data show CDR1 as SGHNT and CDR2 as YYREEE (reference sequence). CDR3 bases: TGTGCCAGCAGCCCGACTAGCGGGGGAAAAAACATTCAGTACTTC. Amino acids: CASSPTSGGKNIQYF. Combining the CDR3 with reference TRBV5-4 and TRBJ2-4 gives the whole variable domain ETGVTQSPTHLIKTRGQQVTLRCSSQSGHNTVSWYQQALGQGPQFIFQYYREEENGRGNFPPRFSGLQFPNYSSELNVNALELDDSALYLCASSPTSGGKNIQYFGAGTRLSVL.

This clone was picked up a small number of times. This rearrangement joins TRBV6-1 to TRBJ1-5, with D uncertain. CDR1 MNHNS and CDR2 SASEGT come from the germline V gene. This CDR3 is built from 15 residues. V lost 2 bases, J lost 5 bases, and 13 bases lay in between. In DNA, the CDR3 is TGTGCCAGCAGTGAATCGTTAGTGGGCTATCAGCCCCAGCATTTT. Encoded protein: CASSESLVGYQPQHF.

In the case of this clone: The identical CDR3 is also encoded by other nucleotide sequences in the sample. This chain joins TRBV9 and TRBJ1-1; D is unresolved. Germline lookup yields CDR1 SGDLS and CDR2 YYNGEE. The ends were cut back, 0 bases at V and 2 bases at J, with 5 bases in the middle. The CDR3 is 13 amino acids. CDR3 DNA: TGTGCCAGCAGCGTAGCGGGCAACACTGAAGCTTTCTTT. This gives the protein CASSVAGNTEAFF.